The clone carrying this T cell receptor (beta chain) was detected only a few times. The sample originates from a study of T-cell reconstitution after alpha-beta-depleted transplantation in children. TCRbeta library preparation incorporated unique molecular identifiers. TCRdb called the PCR reads again in MiXCR, with one record for every CDR3 protein. This sample has about 400,000 distinct CDR3 sequences, with 10% to 15% found just once. Trimming shortened V by 6 bases and J by 7 bases, and 15 bases separated the two germline ends. Germline V lookup: CDR1 MNHNS, CDR2 SASEGT. This CDR3 has 14 amino acids.

The receptor's source is a human donor who donated a stem cell graft to a child with Fanconi anemia. The source was PBMCs, collected from the stem cell graft. V and J are TRBV6-1 and TRBJ1-4, with D perhaps matching TRBD1 (5 bases). The CDR3 DNA reads TGTGCCAGCAGAAAGGAGGGGAACCGTGAAAAACTGTTTTTT. This sequence encodes CASRKEGNREKLFF.